The T cell receptor (beta chain) described here comes from a study of blood T cell repertoires in COVID-19. The table lists this clone with a few counts. Recovered Cohort 3 donors showed two negative PCRs, clearance, or symptom resolution. Sequencing was performed with immunoSEQ multiplex PCR; in TCRdb, only in-frame clones are kept and a portion is missing. The sample yields just under 250,000 clones, 75% to 90% seen once. This TCR derives from a woman aged 25 to 45 who had recovered from COVID-19. Sequenced: PBMCs or T cells enriched from blood (not recorded which).

CDR3 coding DNA: TGCGCCAGCAGCAAATATTCCGGGACAGGGGAAAAAAATGAGCAGTTCTTC. Translating it yields CASSKYSGTGEKNEQFF. The rearrangement joins TRBV23-1 to TRBJ2-1; the match to TRBD1 covers 10 bases. TRBV23-1 is designated an ORF whose function remains uncertain. Unmatched junction bases numbered 15, after V lost 6 bases and J lost 7 bases. The CDR3 consists of 17 residues.